This entry lists 30 T cell receptor beta chains sequenced from one sample in a study of blood T cell repertoires in COVID-19. Data came from immunoSEQ multiplex PCR; TCRdb stores just in-frame clones and leaves some out. The data show more than 250,000 clones, approximately 85% seen once. The sample consisted of PBMCs or T cells enriched from blood (not recorded which). The receptors were gathered from a man aged 25 to 45 who had recovered from COVID-19.

A few counts support this clone. CDR3 bases: TGTGCCAGCAGCGGAGGGACTAGCGGGGAGAAAAATGAGCAGTTCTTC. This gives the protein CASSGGTSGEKNEQFF. The genes are TRBV11-3 and TRBJ2-1; 13 bases match TRBD2. The V gene end was trimmed by 5 bases and the J gene end by 7 bases; junction bases not matched to a gene: 8. The CDR3 loop spans 16 amino acids. Germline assignment: CDR1 SGHNT and CDR2 YENEEA.

J is TRBJ2-1 and V is TRBV19, with TRBD2 matching over 9 bases. The CDR3 has 14 amino acids. The germline V gene has CDR1 LNHDA and CDR2 SQIVND (reference sequence). V lost 1 base, J lost 9 bases, and 4 bases stayed unmatched. The CDR3 DNA sequence: TGTGCCAGTAGTATAGGCGGGGGGGCCGTTGAGCAGTTCTTC. This codes for CASSIGGGAVEQFF. Supplemented by reference TRBV19 and TRBJ2-1, the full variable domain reads DGGITQSPKYLFRKEGQNVTLSCEQNLNHDAMYWYRQDPGQGLRLIYYSQIVNDFQKGDIAEGYSVSREKKESFPLTVTSAQKNPTAFYLCASSIGGGAVEQFFGPGTRLTVL.

The J gene is TRBJ1-3, the V gene TRBV11-2; the D gene is possibly TRBD1 (6 bases). The length of the CDR3 is 17 residues. Trimming removed 0 bases at V and 1 base at J, with 13 bases between. In germline, CDR1 is SGHAT, CDR2 FQNNGV. The DNA for the CDR3 is TGTGCCAGCAGCTTAGATTCATCAGGGGTGTCTGGAAACACCATATATTTT. Encoded protein: CASSLDSSGVSGNTIYF.

This clone appeared once. This rearrangement joins TRBV7-2 to TRBJ2-5; 12 bases line up with TRBD1. Germline V gene sequence: CDR1 SGHTA, CDR2 FQGNSA. The CDR3 extends over 15 amino acids. Trimming at V came to 4 bases and at J to 5 bases, leaving 5 bases not matched to a gene. CDR3 in amino acids: CASSSGTGGGETQYF. CDR3 coding DNA: TGTGCCAGCAGCTCCGGGACAGGGGGCGGTGAGACCCAGTACTTC.

This clone showed up just once. CDR3 amino acids: CAWSVPGGATEAFF. CDR3 sequence (DNA): TGTGCCTGGAGTGTACCGGGAGGGGCCACTGAAGCTTTCTTT. The chain links TRBV30 to TRBJ1-1; D is perhaps TRBD1 (5 bases). The germline V gene has CDR1 GTSNPN and CDR2 SVGIG (reference sequence). V shed 0 bases and J shed 4 bases, with 12 bases lying between them. This CDR3 comprises 14 residues.

The genes are TRBV24-1 and TRBJ2-2; no firm D call. CDR3 size: 16 residues. The germline V gene has CDR1 KGHDR and CDR2 SFDVKD. V dropped 3 bases and J dropped 5 bases, with 15 bases sitting between them. In DNA form, the CDR3 reads TGTGCCACCAGTGATGCCCATCACGACATTACCGGGGAGCTGTTTTTT. This sequence encodes CATSDAHHDITGELFF.

DNA for the CDR3: TGTGCCAGCAGCTCATTCCAGGGTTCAAGCACTGAAGCTTTCTTT. Protein: CASSSFQGSSTEAFF. This chain uses TRBV7-6 with TRBJ1-1; the D gene is possibly TRBD1 (5 bases). CDR3 size: 15 residues. Trimming removed 4 bases from V and 4 bases from J, with 16 bases in between. Germline V lookup: CDR1 SGHVS, CDR2 FNYEAQ.

The V call is TRBV5-5, the J call TRBJ1-1; the match to TRBD1 covers 9 bases. The CDR3 has 15 residues. CDR1 and CDR2 from the germline V gene are SGHKS and YYEKEE (reference sequence). J lost 5 bases, V lost 0 bases, and 5 bases had no gene match. CDR3 sequence: CASSLVGQGTTEAFF. The CDR3, as DNA: TGTGCCAGCAGCTTGGTGGGACAGGGTACAACTGAAGCTTTCTTT.

Here the CDR3 reads CASSIQKYGYTF. For the CDR3, the DNA is TGTGCCAGCAGTATACAGAAATATGGCTACACCTTC. The V gene is TRBV6-2 or TRBV6-3, the J gene TRBJ1-2, with no clear D. The CDR3 contains 12 residues. The germline CDR1 and CDR2 sequences are MNHEY and SVGEGT. V lost 5 bases, J lost 5 bases, and 9 bases lay in between.

V usage is TRBV3-1 (or the pseudogene TRBV3-2) and J usage is TRBJ1-3; D may be TRBD1 (5 bases). The ends were cut back, 0 bases at V and 4 bases at J, with 10 bases in the middle. CDR3 length: 15 amino acids. Germline-derived CDR1 and CDR2 are LGHDT and YNNKEL (reference sequence). The CDR3 sequence is CASSQDTGGGNTIYF. The CDR3 DNA is TGTGCCAGCAGCCAAGATACAGGTGGGGGAAACACCATATATTTT.

CDR3 bases: TGTGCCAGCAGCCAAGTTGGCAGGGTACAAAAACTGTTTTTT. Its protein product is CASSQVGRVQKLFF. The chain employs TRBV3-1 (or the pseudogene TRBV3-2) and TRBJ1-4; maybe TRBD1 (5 bases). Germline V gene data show CDR1 as LGHDT and CDR2 as YNNKEL (reference sequence). There are 14 residues in the CDR3. V lost 1 base and J lost 9, with 12 bases in between.

The rearrangement links TRBV6-5 to TRBJ1-1, with a possible D match to TRBD1 (6 bases). The V and J ends lost 2 bases and 3 bases respectively, with 10 bases between them. Germline values: CDR1 MNHEY, CDR2 SVGAGI. The CDR3 has 14 residues. This chain's CDR3 is CASSYDTGYTEAFF. The CDR3 DNA reads TGTGCCAGCAGTTACGATACAGGGTACACTGAAGCTTTCTTT.

This rearrangement joins TRBV27 to TRBJ2-1; no firm D call. This CDR3 has 14 amino acids. The germline V gene has CDR1 MNHEY and CDR2 SMNVEV (reference sequence). The V end lost 8 bases, the J end lost 2 bases, and 13 bases lay between the germline ends. This chain's CDR3 is CASSLSNAYNEQFF. Written as DNA, the CDR3 is TGTGCCAGCTCCCTCAGTAACGCCTACAATGAGCAGTTCTTC.

The chain employs TRBV15 and TRBJ1-2, with 7 bases lining up with TRBD1. V lost 0 bases, J lost 7 bases, and 11 bases stayed unmatched. Germline CDR1 reads LNHNV; CDR2 reads YYDKDF (reference sequence). The CDR3 consists of 16 residues. The CDR3 here is CATSRDAGTESGGYTF. The CDR3 coding sequence is TGTGCCACCAGCAGAGATGCAGGGACAGAGTCGGGTGGCTACACCTTC.

The chain links TRBV19 to TRBJ1-1; D not resolved. Germline V CDR1 and CDR2: LNHDA, SQIVND (reference sequence). The CDR3 is 15 residues long. The ends were cut back, 5 bases at V and 0 bases at J, with 13 bases in the middle. The CDR3 DNA is TGTGCCAGTAGTTCCCGCACTACAATGAACACTGAAGCTTTCTTT. Its translation: CASSSRTTMNTEAFF.

This chain joins TRBV4-1 and TRBJ2-1; TRBD2 agrees at 8 bases. Germline V gives CDR1 MGHRA, CDR2 YSYEKL. Germline trimming cut 1 base from V and 10 bases from J; bases unmatched to any gene: 9. The CDR3 loop spans 15 amino acids. The chain's CDR3 is CASSQAAPTSDEQFF. DNA of the CDR3: TGCGCCAGCAGCCAAGCTGCCCCGACTAGCGACGAGCAGTTCTTC.

This sequence joins TRBV10-3 and TRBJ2-6; 11 positions agree with TRBD1. Germline CDR1 ENHRY, CDR2 SYGVKD. This CDR3 has 17 residues. J was trimmed by 4 bases and V by 5 bases; bases with no gene match: 7. In nucleotides, the CDR3 is TGTGCCATCAGTCCGGACAGGGGGCGAATGGGGGCCAACGTCCTGACTTTC. Protein sequence: CAISPDRGRMGANVLTF.

The chain has TRBV20-1 and TRBJ2-4, with D tentatively TRBD2 (7 bases). Trimming pared 3 bases from V and 5 bases from J, leaving 17 bases between. CDR3 length: 15 amino acids. From germline, CDR1 is DFQATT and CDR2 SNEGSKA (reference sequence). CDR3 DNA sequence: TGCAGTGCTAGTCGGGGGCGGGGGAGTCAAAACATTCAGTACTTC. Protein sequence: CSASRGRGSQNIQYF.

This chain links TRBV19 with TRBJ1-1; 7 bases map to TRBD1. The CDR3 is made up of 15 amino acids. CDR1 is LNHDA and CDR2 is SQIVND in the germline V gene (reference sequence). After removal of 10 bases from V and 4 bases from J, the junction contained 15 bases not matched to a gene. CDR3 loop: CATLDQGVQGTEAFF. The DNA of the CDR3 is TGTGCCACCCTTGATCAGGGGGTACAGGGCACTGAAGCTTTCTTT. Based on the CDR3 plus reference TRBV19 and TRBJ1-1, the full variable domain is DGGITQSPKYLFRKEGQNVTLSCEQNLNHDAMYWYRQDPGQGLRLIYYSQIVNDFQKGDIAEGYSVSREKKESFPLTVTSAQKNPTAFYLCATLDQGVQGTEAFFGQGTRLTVV.

The genes are TRBV2 and TRBJ1-1, with 7 bases lining up with TRBD1. This CDR3 spans 13 amino acids. V was clipped by 4 bases and J by 1 base; unmatched bases: 0. From germline, CDR1 is SNHLY and CDR2 FYNNEI. DNA for the CDR3: TGTGCCAGCAGTGCAGGGGGGAACACTGAAGCTTTCTTT. Its translation: CASSAGGNTEAFF.

The gene calls are TRBV10-3 and TRBJ1-1; 9 bases are shared with TRBD1. The germline gives CDR1 ENHRY, CDR2 SYGVKD. The CDR3 runs 12 residues. With V trimmed by 6 bases and J by 8 bases, 4 bases remained unmatched. The CDR3 here is CAIRGQGPEAFF. CDR3 bases: TGTGCCATCAGGGGACAGGGCCCCGAAGCTTTCTTT.

V and J are TRBV29-1 and TRBJ1-6; D is perhaps TRBD1 (5 bases). The CDR3 is 14 amino acids. V lost 5 bases and J 7 bases, leaving 15 bases between the germline ends. From germline, CDR1 is SQVTM and CDR2 ANQGSEA. CDR3 loop: CSVSSGGANSPLHF. For the CDR3, the DNA is TGCAGCGTTTCATCTGGAGGGGCCAATTCACCCCTCCACTTT.

This rearrangement joins TRBV4-1 to TRBJ2-3; a possible D gene is TRBD1 (5 bases). CDR1 is MGHRA, CDR2 YSYEKL, per germline. There are 16 residues in the CDR3. V gave up 1 base and J gave up 1 base, with 12 bases separating them. The CDR3 spells CASSQAQGFGTDTQYF. The CDR3 nucleotides are TGCGCCAGCAGCCAAGCCCAGGGTTTTGGCACAGATACGCAGTATTTT.

This chain links TRBV5-4 with TRBJ1-2; the D is unclear. Germline lookup yields CDR1 SGHNT and CDR2 YYREEE (reference sequence). The CDR3 has 12 residues. Trimming left V 2 bases short and J 0 bases short, with 2 bases between. CDR3 region: CASSFTNYGYTF. The CDR3 DNA is TGTGCCAGCAGCTTCACTAACTATGGCTACACCTTC.

The chain's CDR3 is CASSLLPTGSSGNTIYF. The CDR3 nucleotides are TGTGCCAGCAGCCTTTTACCGACAGGATCCTCTGGAAACACCATATATTTT. The chain employs TRBV3-1 (or the pseudogene TRBV3-2) and TRBJ1-3; possibly TRBD1 for D (6 bases). The V end lost 4 bases, the J end lost 0 bases, and 16 bases lay between the germline ends. The CDR3 totals 17 residues. Germline CDR1 is LGHDT and CDR2 is YNNKEL (reference sequence).

CDR3 loop: CASRIYPSGGNEQFF. Here the CDR3 DNA reads TGTGCCAGCAGGATATACCCCAGCGGGGGCAATGAGCAGTTCTTC. V usage is TRBV6-5 and J usage is TRBJ2-1; 8 positions agree with TRBD2. Germline V CDR1 and CDR2: MNHEY, SVGAGI. The CDR3 length is 15 residues. Germline trimming cut 6 bases from V and 6 bases from J; bases unmatched to any gene: 10.

This chain connects TRBV11-3 to TRBJ2-3, with D perhaps matching TRBD1 (5 bases). Trimming pared 5 bases from V and 5 bases from J, leaving 14 bases between. The germline CDR1 and CDR2 sequences are SGHNT and YENEEA. The CDR3 loop spans 14 amino acids. The CDR3 DNA follows: TGTGCCAGCAGCCCCGAGCTAGGGGAAGATACGCAGTATTTT. Translating it yields CASSPELGEDTQYF. The full variable domain, rest sourced from reference TRBV11-3 and TRBJ2-3, is EAGVVQSPRYKIIEKKQPVAFWCNPISGHNTLYWYLQNLGQGPELLIRYENEEAVDDSQLPKDRFSAERLKGVDSTLKIQPAELGDSAVYLCASSPELGEDTQYFGPGTRLTVL.

The chain's CDR3 is CASSPAGLAGVYEQYF. DNA for the CDR3: TGCGCCAGCAGCCCCGCTGGACTAGCGGGGGTCTACGAGCAGTACTTC. The chain is built from TRBV4-3 and TRBJ2-7; 13 nucleotides line up with TRBD2. The CDR3 has 16 amino acids. Germline assignment: CDR1 LGHNA and CDR2 YSLEER. Trimming at V came to 4 bases and at J to 3 bases, leaving 6 bases not matched to a gene.

The V and J genes are TRBV10-1 and TRBJ2-1; TRBD2 matches 7 bases. This CDR3 is built from 16 residues. The V gene end was trimmed by 6 bases and the J gene end by 9 bases; junction bases not matched to a gene: 17. Germline V gives CDR1 WNHNN, CDR2 SYGVQD (reference sequence). DNA of the CDR3: TGCGCCAGCAGGCCCCTGAAGTGGGGGGGGGAGGTTGAGCAGTTCTTC. It yields the protein CASRPLKWGGEVEQFF.

The table lists this clone with a count of one. The identical CDR3 is also encoded by other nucleotide sequences in the sample. The rearrangement uses TRBV6-1 and TRBJ1-2, with 8 bases identical to TRBD1. The CDR3 spans 13 residues. Germline CDR1 and CDR2: MNHNS and SASEGT. J lost 3 bases, V lost 3 bases, and 0 bases had no gene match. The CDR3 DNA reads as TGTGCCAGCAGTGAGACAGGGGACTATGGCTACACCTTC. It specifies CASSETGDYGYTF.